This TCR beta chain derives from a study of T-cell memory formation after mild COVID-19. Study as a whole: Clusters were largely donor specific.

The germline gives CDR1 SGDLS, CDR2 YYNGEE. The V and J ends lost 4 bases and 5 bases respectively, with 13 bases between them. This CDR3 spans 14 amino acids. Points on this clonotype: No antigen is known for it.

Overall study findings and caveats: Cross-reactive memory apparently joined, as some responding clones appeared in pre-infection memory.

After 5'RACE with constant-segment primers, TCR alpha and TCR beta cDNA libraries carrying sample barcodes and UMIs were obtained. TCRdb reprocessed the 5' RACE reads with MiXCR, giving one entry per CDR3 protein. This table holds hundreds of thousands of distinct CDR3 sequences, 25% to 30% found once. The sequence derives from an adult woman who had mild COVID-19 (a few samples of this study predate the infection). Cell type and time point are not known. The chain uses TRBV9 and TRBJ1-5, with D tentatively TRBD1 (5 bases). The sequenced sample was PBMCs or a T cell subset sorted from them (not recorded which). CDR3 coding DNA: TGTGCCAGCAGCCCGCAGGGCGGCCATCAGCCCCAGCATTTT. It encodes CASSPQGGHQPQHF.